Below are 20 T cell receptor beta chains sequenced from a single sample in a study of T-cell memory formation after mild COVID-19. Via MiXCR, TCRdb re-called the 5' RACE reads, giving one row per CDR3 protein. The sample holds 550,000 to 700,000 distinct CDR3 sequences, roughly 17% seen once. The source material was PBMCs or a T cell subset sorted from them (not recorded which). The source is an adult woman who had mild COVID-19 (a few samples of this study predate the infection). Cell type and time point are not known.

This clonotype occurred a few times. This chain links TRBV12-5 with TRBJ1-1, with TRBD1 matching 9 bases. The CDR3 loop spans 17 amino acids. Germline CDR1 and CDR2: LGHNT and FRNRAP. V shed 0 bases and J 4 bases; nucleotides not matched to a gene: 9. Written as DNA, the CDR3 is TGTGCTAGTGGTTTGGTAATGTTGGGGACAGGGTCCACTGAAGCTTTCTTT. Translating it yields CASGLVMLGTGSTEAFF. The full variable domain, with the rest looked up from reference TRBV12-5 and TRBJ1-1, is DARVTQTPRHKVTEMGQEVTMRCQPILGHNTVFWYRQTMMQGLELLAYFRNRAPLDDSGMPKDRFSAEMPDATLATLKIQPSEPRDSAVYFCASGLVMLGTGSTEAFFGQGTRLTVV.

This clonotype turned up a few times. The chain has TRBV19 and TRBJ1-3; D may be TRBD1 (6 bases). This CDR3 region has 17 residues. CDR1 is LNHDA and CDR2 is SQIVND in the germline V gene (reference sequence). Trimming left V 5 bases short and J 0 bases short, with 17 bases between. CDR3 nucleotides: TGTGCCAGTAGTTCCTACAGGGAAAACCTCTCTGGAAACACCATATATTTT. This encodes CASSSYRENLSGNTIYF.

This clonotype turned up a few times. This rearrangement joins TRBV19 to TRBJ1-2; tentative D call: TRBD1 (5 bases). From germline, CDR1 is LNHDA and CDR2 SQIVND (reference sequence). Trimming stripped 7 bases from V and 3 bases from J, with 18 bases between. The CDR3 covers 15 residues. CDR3 amino acids: CASTPRGGAHYGYTF. The DNA of the CDR3 is TGTGCCAGTACCCCCCGGGGTGGGGCCCACTATGGCTACACCTTC.

The chain uses TRBV9 and TRBJ2-5, with TRBD2 as a possible D gene (6 bases). In germline, CDR1 is SGDLS, CDR2 YYNGEE. The CDR3 sequence is 15 residues long. The V gene lost 0 bases and the J gene lost 5 bases, with 14 bases spanning the gap. CDR3: CASSVGTSSGETQYF. CDR3 nucleotide sequence: TGTGCCAGCAGCGTAGGAACTAGCTCTGGGGAGACCCAGTACTTC.

The genes are TRBV20-1 and TRBJ1-2, with D perhaps TRBD1 (6 bases). The CDR3 is made up of 14 amino acids. V dropped 1 base and J dropped 2 bases, with 11 bases sitting between them. Germline V gene lookup returns CDR1 DFQATT and CDR2 SNEGSKA (reference sequence). The CDR3 protein is CSARVSGANYGYTF. The CDR3 DNA sequence: TGCAGTGCTAGAGTATCAGGGGCCAACTATGGCTACACCTTC.

The chain uses TRBV12-3 or TRBV12-4 and TRBJ1-1; no definite D call. The CDR3 totals 10 residues. V shed 6 bases and J shed 7 bases, with 6 bases lying between them. CDR3 protein: CASRSDEAFF. The CDR3 DNA reads as TGTGCCAGCAGGAGCGATGAAGCTTTCTTT.

J is TRBJ1-1 and V is TRBV30; D uncertain. Between the trimmed V and J ends, which lost 4 bases and 2 bases, there was a span of 14 bases. Germline V gives CDR1 GTSNPN, CDR2 SVGIG (reference sequence). The CDR3 runs 14 residues. In DNA form, the CDR3 reads TGTGCCTGGAATTCCAGGCCTATAAACACTGAAGCTTTCTTT. Translated: CAWNSRPINTEAFF.

This clonotype was seen only a few times. The chain employs TRBV20-1 and TRBJ1-6, with TRBD1 matching 7 bases. The ends lost 6 bases at V and 6 bases at J; junction bases unmatched: 5. Germline CDR1 reads DFQATT; CDR2 reads SNEGSKA (reference sequence). The CDR3 consists of 13 residues. The CDR3 loop reads CSAGDSSNSPLHF. The CDR3 region has the DNA TGCAGTGCGGGGGACAGCTCTAATTCACCCCTCCACTTT.

Regarding this clonotype: Since a much larger clone is just one base distant, this may be a read error. The CDR3 sequence is CASSLVGGGPSDEQFF. CDR3 nucleotides: TGCGCCAGCAGCTTGGTGGGGGGGGGGCCCTCGGATGAGCAGTTCTTC. The chain links TRBV5-1 to TRBJ2-1; TRBD2 might be the D (7 bases). V lost 0 bases and J 8 bases, leaving 18 bases between the germline ends. The CDR3 is 16 residues long. Germline V gene data show CDR1 as SGHRS and CDR2 as YFSETQ.

Ten or more counts support this clonotype. This chain uses TRBV5-1 with TRBJ2-5; D assignment may be TRBD1 or TRBD2 (6 bases each). V was cut by 4 bases and J by 1 base, with 14 bases left in between. Germline V gene sequence: CDR1 SGHRS, CDR2 YFSETQ. The CDR3 contains 15 residues. DNA of the CDR3: TGCGCCAGCAGCCCCATCGAGGGGGGCCAAGAGACCCAGTACTTC. Amino acids: CASSPIEGGQETQYF.

The V and J genes are TRBV30 and TRBJ2-2; tentative D call: TRBD2 (6 bases). V was pared by 8 bases and J by 2 bases, with 15 bases between. The CDR3 is made up of 14 amino acids. The germline CDR1 and CDR2 sequences are GTSNPN and SVGIG (reference sequence). The CDR3 sequence: CARWDSSNTGELFF. DNA for the CDR3: TGTGCCCGCTGGGACTCCAGTAACACCGGGGAGCTGTTTTTT.

V is TRBV5-1 and J is TRBJ2-1; D might be TRBD1 (6 bases). In germline, CDR1 is SGHRS, CDR2 YFSETQ. Trimming removed 3 bases at V and 10 bases at J, with 11 bases between. This CDR3 is 12 amino acids long. The DNA for the CDR3 is TGCGCCAGCAGCTGGGACCAGGGGGAGCAGTTCTTC. This codes for CASSWDQGEQFF.

The chain couples TRBV5-1 to TRBJ2-1; no clear D gene. CDR3 length: 13 amino acids. The V gene lost 1 base and the J gene lost 5 bases, with 7 bases spanning the gap. CDR1 and CDR2 from the germline V gene are SGHRS and YFSETQ. As DNA, the CDR3 is TGCGCCAGCAGCTTGAGGGTCGACAATGAGCAGTTCTTC. Translating gives CASSLRVDNEQFF.

The V call is TRBV4-2, the J call TRBJ1-5, with 9 bases fitting TRBD1. J was trimmed by 7 bases and V by 0 bases; bases with no gene match: 4. CDR1 is LGHNA, CDR2 YNFKEQ, per germline. CDR3 size: 15 residues. The CDR3 is CASSQDGTGTQPQHF. CDR3 in DNA: TGTGCCAGCAGCCAAGATGGGACAGGGACCCAGCCCCAGCATTTT.

The chain is built from TRBV24-1 and TRBJ2-1; 8 bases line up with TRBD1. V trimming: 7 bases; J trimming: 5 bases; junction bases outside the gene matches: 3. The CDR3 contains 13 residues. Germline V CDR1 and CDR2: KGHDR, SFDVKD. In DNA, the CDR3 is TGTGCCACCAGGGGGACAGGCGACAATGAGCAGTTCTTC. Protein product: CATRGTGDNEQFF.

This clonotype was seen only a few times. This sequence joins TRBV9 and TRBJ1-2, with D possibly TRBD1 on 5 matching bases. V was pared by 3 bases and J by 8 bases, with 20 bases between. The germline CDR1 and CDR2 sequences are SGDLS and YYNGEE. CDR3 size: 15 residues. DNA of the CDR3: TGTGCCAGCAGCGCCACTTACTCGCGCGGGGACGGCTACACCTTC. Protein product: CASSATYSRGDGYTF.

The genes are TRBV27 and TRBJ2-3; D remains unclear. V was pared by 10 bases and J by 5 bases, with 10 bases between. The germline V gene encodes CDR1 MNHEY and CDR2 SMNVEV (reference sequence). CDR3 length: 11 amino acids. The chain's CDR3 is CATAGRDTQYF. The CDR3 region has the DNA TGTGCCACGGCAGGAAGAGATACGCAGTATTTT.

This sequence joins TRBV11-2 and TRBJ2-3; D is undetermined. The CDR3 is 15 residues long. V lost 4 bases and J 4 bases, leaving 15 bases between the germline ends. In germline, CDR1 is SGHAT, CDR2 FQNNGV. The CDR3 sequence: CASSSVGLAPDTQYF. The CDR3, as DNA: TGTGCCAGCAGCTCTGTCGGGCTTGCACCAGATACGCAGTATTTT.

There are many counts of this clonotype. This chain joins TRBV5-1 and TRBJ1-1, with TRBD1 matching 9 bases. J gave up 6 bases and V 0 bases, and 0 bases lay outside the gene matches. This CDR3 comprises 13 residues. The germline V gene encodes CDR1 SGHRS and CDR2 YFSETQ. CDR3 coding DNA: TGCGCCAGCAGCTTGGACAGGGGGCCTGAAGCTTTCTTT. Its protein product is CASSLDRGPEAFF.

This clonotype was found a few times. This rearrangement joins TRBV12-3 or TRBV12-4 to TRBJ2-1; D is possibly TRBD1 (5 bases). The CDR3 length is 13 residues. Trimming shortened V by 3 bases and J by 12 bases, and 15 bases separated the two germline ends. CDR3 in DNA: TGTGCCAGCAGTTTGGGGTCTCCCCAGGGGCAGTTCTTC. Translated, it gives CASSLGSPQGQFF.